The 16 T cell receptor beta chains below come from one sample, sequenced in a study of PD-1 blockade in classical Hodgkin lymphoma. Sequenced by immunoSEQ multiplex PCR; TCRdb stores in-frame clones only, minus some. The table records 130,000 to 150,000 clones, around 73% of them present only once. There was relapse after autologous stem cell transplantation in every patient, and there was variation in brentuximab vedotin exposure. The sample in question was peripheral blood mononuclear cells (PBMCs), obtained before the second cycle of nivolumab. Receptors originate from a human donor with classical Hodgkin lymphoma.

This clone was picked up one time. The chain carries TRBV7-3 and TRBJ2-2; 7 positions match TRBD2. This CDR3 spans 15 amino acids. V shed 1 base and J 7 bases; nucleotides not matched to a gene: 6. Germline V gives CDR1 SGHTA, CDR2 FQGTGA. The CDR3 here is CASSLSAQRGGELFF. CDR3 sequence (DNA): TGTGCCAGCAGCTTAAGCGCCCAGCGGGGCGGGGAGCTGTTTTTT. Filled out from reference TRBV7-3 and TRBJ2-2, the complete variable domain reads GAGVSQTPSNKVTEKGKYVELRCDPISGHTALYWYRQSLGQGPEFLIYFQGTGAADDSGLPNDRFFAVRPEGSVSTLKIQRTERGDSAVYLCASSLSAQRGGELFFGEGSRLTVL.

CDR3 sequence (DNA): TGTGCCAGCAGCCCCCGATGGGCGGGGCACAATGAGCAGTTCTTC. This gives the protein CASSPRWAGHNEQFF. The chain links TRBV7-9 to TRBJ2-1; possibly TRBD2 for D (6 bases). Trimming pared 5 bases from V and 5 bases from J, leaving 16 bases between. This CDR3 has 15 residues. Germline V lookup: CDR1 SEHNR, CDR2 FQNEAQ (reference sequence). Full variable domain (outside the CDR3, taken from reference TRBV7-9 and TRBJ2-1): DTGVSQNPRHKITKRGQNVTFRCDPISEHNRLYWYRQTLGQGPEFLTYFQNEAQLEKSRLLSDRFSAERPKGSFSTLEIQRTEQGDSAMYLCASSPRWAGHNEQFFGPGTRLTVL.

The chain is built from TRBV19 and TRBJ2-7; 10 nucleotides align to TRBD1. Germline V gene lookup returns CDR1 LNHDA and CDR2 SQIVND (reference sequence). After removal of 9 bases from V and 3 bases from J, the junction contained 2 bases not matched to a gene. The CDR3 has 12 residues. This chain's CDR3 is CASGTGVYEQYF. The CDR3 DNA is TGTGCCAGCGGGACAGGGGTCTACGAGCAGTACTTC.

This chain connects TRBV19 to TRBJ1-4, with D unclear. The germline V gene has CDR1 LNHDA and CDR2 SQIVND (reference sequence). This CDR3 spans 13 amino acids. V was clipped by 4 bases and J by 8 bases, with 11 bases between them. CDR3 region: CASSTPGSEKLFF. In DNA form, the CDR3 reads TGTGCCAGTAGTACCCCGGGAAGCGAAAAACTGTTTTTT. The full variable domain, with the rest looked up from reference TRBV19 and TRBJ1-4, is DGGITQSPKYLFRKEGQNVTLSCEQNLNHDAMYWYRQDPGQGLRLIYYSQIVNDFQKGDIAEGYSVSREKKESFPLTVTSAQKNPTAFYLCASSTPGSEKLFFGSGTQLSVL.

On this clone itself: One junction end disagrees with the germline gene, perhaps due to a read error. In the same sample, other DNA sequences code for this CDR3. DNA of the CDR3: TGTGCCAGTAGCTTAGCCGACAAGAACTATGGCTACACCTTC. It yields the protein CASSLADKNYGYTF. This chain connects TRBV7-9 to TRBJ1-2, with D hard to call. The germline V gene has CDR1 SEHNR and CDR2 FQNEAQ (reference sequence). The CDR3 is 14 amino acids.

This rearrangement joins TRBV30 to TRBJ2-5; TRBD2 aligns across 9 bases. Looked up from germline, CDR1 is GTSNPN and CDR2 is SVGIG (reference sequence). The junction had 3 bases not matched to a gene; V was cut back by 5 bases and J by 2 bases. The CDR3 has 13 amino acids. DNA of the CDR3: TGTGCCTGGGCGGCGGGGGGGCAAGAGACCCAGTACTTC. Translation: CAWAAGGQETQYF.

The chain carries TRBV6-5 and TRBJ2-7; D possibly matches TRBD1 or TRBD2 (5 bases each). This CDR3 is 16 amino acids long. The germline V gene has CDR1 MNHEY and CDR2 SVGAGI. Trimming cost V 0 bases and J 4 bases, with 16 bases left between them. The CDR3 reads CASSYSIWGRGYEQYF. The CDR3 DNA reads TGTGCCAGCAGTTACTCGATCTGGGGACGAGGGTACGAGCAGTACTTC.

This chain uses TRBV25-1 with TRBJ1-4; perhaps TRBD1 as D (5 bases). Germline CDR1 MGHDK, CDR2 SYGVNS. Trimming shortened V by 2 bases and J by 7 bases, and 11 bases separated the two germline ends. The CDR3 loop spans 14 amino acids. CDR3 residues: CASSEGEGAEKLFF. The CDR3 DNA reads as TGTGCCAGCAGTGAAGGAGAAGGGGCTGAAAAACTGTTTTTT.

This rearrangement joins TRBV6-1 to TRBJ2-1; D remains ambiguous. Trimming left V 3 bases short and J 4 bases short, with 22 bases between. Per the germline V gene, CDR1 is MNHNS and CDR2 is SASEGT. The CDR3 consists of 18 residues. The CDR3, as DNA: TGTGCCAGCAGTGACCAGTCCGAGTTGTGGCGCCTATACAATGAGCAGTTCTTC. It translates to CASSDQSELWRLYNEQFF.

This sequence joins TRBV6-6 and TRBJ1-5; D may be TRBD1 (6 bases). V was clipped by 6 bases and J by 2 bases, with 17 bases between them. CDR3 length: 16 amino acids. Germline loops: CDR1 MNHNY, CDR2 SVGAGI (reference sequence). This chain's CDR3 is CASSPRGGFGNQPQHF. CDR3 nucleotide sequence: TGTGCCAGCAGCCCCCGGGGGGGCTTTGGCAATCAGCCCCAGCATTTT.

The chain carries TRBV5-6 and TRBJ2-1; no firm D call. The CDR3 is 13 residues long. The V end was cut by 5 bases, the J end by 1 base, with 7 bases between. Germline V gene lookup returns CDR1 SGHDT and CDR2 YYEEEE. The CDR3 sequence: CASSYSSYNEQFF. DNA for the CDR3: TGTGCCAGCAGTTACAGTTCCTACAATGAGCAGTTCTTC.

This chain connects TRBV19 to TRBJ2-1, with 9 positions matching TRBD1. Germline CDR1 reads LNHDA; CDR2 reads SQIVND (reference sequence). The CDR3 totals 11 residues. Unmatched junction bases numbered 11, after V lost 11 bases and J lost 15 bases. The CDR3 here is CAASDRGRRFF. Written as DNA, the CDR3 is TGTGCCGCTTCGGACAGGGGTAGAAGGTTCTTC.

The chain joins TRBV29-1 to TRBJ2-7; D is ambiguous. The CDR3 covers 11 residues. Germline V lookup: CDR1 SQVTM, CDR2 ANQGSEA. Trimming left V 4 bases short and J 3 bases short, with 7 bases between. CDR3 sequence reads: CSVVRNYEQYF. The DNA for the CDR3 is TGCAGCGTTGTCAGGAACTACGAGCAGTACTTC.

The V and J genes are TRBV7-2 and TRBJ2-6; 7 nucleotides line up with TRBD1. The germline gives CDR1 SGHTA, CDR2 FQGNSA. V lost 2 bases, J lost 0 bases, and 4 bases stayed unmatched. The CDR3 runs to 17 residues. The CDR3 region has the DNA TGTGCCAGCAGCTTAATGGGACAGTACTCTGGGGCCAACGTCCTGACTTTC. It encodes CASSLMGQYSGANVLTF. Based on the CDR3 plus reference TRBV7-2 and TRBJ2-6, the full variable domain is GAGVSQSPSNKVTEKGKDVELRCDPISGHTALYWYRQSLGQGLEFLIYFQGNSAPDKSGLPSDRFSAERTGGSVSTLTIQRTQQEDSAVYLCASSLMGQYSGANVLTFGAGSRLTVL.

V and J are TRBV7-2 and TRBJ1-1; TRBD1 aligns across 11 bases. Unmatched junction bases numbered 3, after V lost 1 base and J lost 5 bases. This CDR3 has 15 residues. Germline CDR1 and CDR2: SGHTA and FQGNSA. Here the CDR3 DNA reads TGTGCCAGCAGCTTAGGAGGGACAGGGGGGACTGAAGCTTTCTTT. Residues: CASSLGGTGGTEAFF.

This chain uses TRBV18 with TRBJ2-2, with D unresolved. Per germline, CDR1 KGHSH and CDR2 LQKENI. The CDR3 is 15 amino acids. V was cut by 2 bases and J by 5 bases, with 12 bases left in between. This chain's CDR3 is CASSPYGEQTGELFF. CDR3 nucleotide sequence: TGTGCCAGCTCACCATATGGGGAACAAACCGGGGAGCTGTTTTTT. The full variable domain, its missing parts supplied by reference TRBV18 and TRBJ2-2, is NAGVMQNPRHLVRRRGQEARLRCSPMKGHSHVYWYRQLPEEGLKFMVYLQKENIIDESGMPKERFSAEFPKEGPSILRIQQVVRGDSAAYFCASSPYGEQTGELFFGEGSRLTVL.